The 21 T cell receptor beta chains in this list originate from one sample, sequenced in a study of Graves' ophthalmopathy and Graves' hyperthyroidism. RNA transcripts were the source from which TCR beta CDR3 regions were amplified. HTBI primers primed a first-round RT-PCR, and a second-round multiplex PCR followed. TCRdb itself ran the multiplex PCR reads through MiXCR, one entry per CDR3 protein. Among roughly 610,000 distinct CDR3 sequences listed, over 20% were seen once. The sequencing input was peripheral blood. Receptor source: a woman aged 18 to 35 with stable Graves' hyperthyroidism. Some clones in this sample may be carry-over from other donors' samples.

The chain is built from TRBV5-1 and TRBJ2-6; D is perhaps TRBD2 (5 bases). V dropped 0 bases and J dropped 0 bases, with 13 bases sitting between them. Germline assignment: CDR1 SGHRS and CDR2 YFSETQ. CDR3 length: 18 amino acids. CDR3 bases: TGCGCCAGCAGCTTGGTCGAGGGAGAAGGCTCTGGGGCCAACGTCCTGACTTTC. This gives the protein CASSLVEGEGSGANVLTF.

The V and J genes are TRBV12-3 or TRBV12-4 and TRBJ2-2, with a weak D call TRBD1 (5 bases). The CDR3 is 15 residues long. Trimming shortened V by 6 bases and J by 1 base, and 12 bases separated the two germline ends. The CDR3 protein is CASRESTENTGELFF. The CDR3, as DNA: TGTGCCAGCAGGGAGTCGACAGAGAACACCGGGGAGCTGTTTTTT.

This clonotype was detected many times. The rearrangement links TRBV28 to TRBJ1-2; unclear D gene. Germline loops: CDR1 MDHEN, CDR2 SYDVKM. V was cut by 2 bases and J by 9 bases, with 13 bases left in between. The CDR3 contains 13 residues. In DNA, the CDR3 is TGTGCCAGCAGTTTACTTGGTAAAATGCGCTACACCTTC. Its translation is CASSLLGKMRYTF.

Remarks on this clonotype: A much larger clone differs by one base, so this may be a read error. This sequence joins TRBV12-3 or TRBV12-4 and TRBJ1-2; unclear D gene. CDR3 size: 16 residues. The ends were cut back, 3 bases at V and 0 bases at J, with 14 bases in the middle. For the CDR3, the DNA is TGTGCCAGCAGTTTGATAATGGTCGAGTCTAACTATGGCTACACCTTC. This codes for CASSLIMVESNYGYTF.

In this sample, this clonotype turned up many times. The V call is TRBV27, the J call TRBJ2-7, with TRBD2 matching over 10 bases. V was clipped by 6 bases and J by 3 bases; unmatched bases: 8. This CDR3 spans 15 amino acids. Germline CDR1 MNHEY, CDR2 SMNVEV (reference sequence). The CDR3 DNA sequence: TGTGCCAGCAGAACAAAGCGGGGGGGAGTCTACGAGCAGTACTTC. Amino acid sequence: CASRTKRGGVYEQYF.

This chain links TRBV14 with TRBJ2-7; tentative D call: TRBD2 (7 bases). The CDR3 sequence is 17 residues long. V lost 3 bases, J lost 0 bases, and 18 bases lay in between. CDR1 is SGHDN and CDR2 is FVKESK in the germline V gene. CDR3 in amino acids: CASSQLGAGVFSYEQYF. CDR3 nucleotides: TGTGCCAGCAGCCAGTTGGGGGCGGGAGTTTTCTCCTACGAGCAGTACTTC.

The gene calls are TRBV7-6 and TRBJ2-5, with 7 bases that match TRBD1. Germline lookup yields CDR1 SGHVS and CDR2 FNYEAQ. The CDR3 sequence is 16 residues long. V was clipped by 5 bases and J by 5 bases; unmatched bases: 14. CDR3 DNA: TGTGCCAGCAGCCCCCGGGACAGCGTTTCTTGGGAGACCCAGTACTTC. Its translation: CASSPRDSVSWETQYF.

CDR3 sequence reads: CASSYSTDEAFF. DNA for the CDR3: TGTGCCAGCAGTTACTCGACGGATGAAGCTTTCTTT. The chain has TRBV6-5 and TRBJ1-1; D ambiguous. The CDR3 runs to 12 residues. Trimming took 0 bases from V and 7 from J, leaving 6 bases between them. Germline CDR1 and CDR2: MNHEY and SVGAGI.

This clonotype was counted at least ten times. This sequence joins TRBV27 and TRBJ1-6; D is possibly TRBD1 (5 bases). The CDR3 is made up of 15 amino acids. Trimming removed 2 bases at V and 7 bases at J, with 12 bases between. Germline CDR1 is MNHEY and CDR2 is SMNVEV (reference sequence). Written as DNA, the CDR3 is TGTGCCAGCAGTTTAACCCAGGGTTGGAATTCACCCCTCCACTTT. This gives the protein CASSLTQGWNSPLHF.

This clonotype was observed many times. The chain couples TRBV30 to TRBJ2-4; 7 bases fit TRBD2. The CDR3 spans 15 residues. CDR1 and CDR2 (germline): GTSNPN, SVGIG (reference sequence). Germline trimming cut 3 bases from V and 0 bases from J; bases unmatched to any gene: 5. CDR3 bases: TGTGCCTGGAGGTCAGCGGGACGAGCCAAAAACATTCAGTACTTC. This sequence encodes CAWRSAGRAKNIQYF.

This clonotype was found many times. This chain uses TRBV20-1 with TRBJ1-1; TRBD1 matches 8 bases. Germline loops: CDR1 DFQATT, CDR2 SNEGSKA (reference sequence). The CDR3 runs to 14 residues. V dropped 6 bases and J dropped 2; count of bases not matched to a gene: 8. The CDR3 reads CSATGTGSNTEAFF. The CDR3 bases are TGCAGTGCAACCGGGACAGGTAGTAACACTGAAGCTTTCTTT.

At least ten counts were recorded for this clonotype. The chain combines TRBV12-3 or TRBV12-4 with TRBJ1-2; D uncertain. Between the trimmed V and J ends, which lost 2 bases and 4 bases, there was a span of 20 bases. The CDR3 is 17 amino acids. The DNA for the CDR3 is TGTGCCAGCAGTTTAACCCCCGTGTGGGGTGAGGGCTATGGCTACACCTTC. It encodes CASSLTPVWGEGYGYTF.

Concerning this clonotype itself: A much more abundant neighbour one base away suggests this may be a read error. This sequence joins TRBV3-1 and TRBJ2-5; a possible D gene is TRBD2 (6 bases). CDR3 length: 15 residues. Germline CDR1 is LGHDT and CDR2 is YNNKEL (reference sequence). CDR3 loop: CASSQDSGRLETQDF. The CDR3 DNA sequence: TGTGCCAGCAGCCAAGATTCGGGGAGGTTGGAGACCCAGGACTTC.

This clonotype was seen at least ten times. The chain employs TRBV6-4 and TRBJ2-7; D tentatively fits TRBD1 or TRBD2 (5 bases each). V dropped 5 bases and J dropped 5 bases, with 16 bases sitting between them. The V gene's germline CDR1 is MRHNA and CDR2 SNTAGT. The CDR3 is 14 residues long. The CDR3 loop is CASSPGTGWDEQYF. The DNA for the CDR3 is TGTGCCAGCAGTCCCGGGACCGGGTGGGACGAGCAGTACTTC.

The chain has TRBV4-1 and TRBJ2-7; D unclear. Per germline, CDR1 MGHRA and CDR2 YSYEKL. V lost 1 base and J 9 bases, leaving 10 bases between the germline ends. The CDR3 runs 12 residues. This chain's CDR3 is CASSQAAVGQYF. As DNA, the CDR3 is TGCGCCAGCAGCCAAGCCGCAGTTGGGCAGTACTTC.

This clonotype was recorded many times. The CDR3 DNA is TGTGCCAGCAGTTTTTCCACAAAAAACATTCAGTACTTC. This translates into CASSFSTKNIQYF. The chain employs TRBV28 and TRBJ2-4; no clear D gene. The CDR3 runs 13 residues. V dropped 3 bases and J dropped 4 bases, with 7 bases sitting between them. Germline V gene data show CDR1 as MDHEN and CDR2 as SYDVKM.

This clonotype was observed many times. V and J are TRBV2 and TRBJ2-4; D ambiguous. V shed 2 bases and J shed 5 bases, with 1 base lying between them. This CDR3 contains 11 residues. Germline V gene lookup returns CDR1 SNHLY and CDR2 FYNNEI. The CDR3 loop is CASSEQNIQYF. Written as DNA, the CDR3 is TGTGCCAGCAGTGAACAAAACATTCAGTACTTC.

This clonotype showed up many times. The V call is TRBV6-1, the J call TRBJ1-5, with D hard to call. CDR3 length equals 15 residues. Trimming shortened V by 1 base and J by 4 bases, and 11 bases separated the two germline ends. Germline assignment: CDR1 MNHNS and CDR2 SASEGT. The chain's CDR3 is CASSEGVPLNQPQHF. The CDR3 DNA follows: TGTGCCAGCAGTGAAGGGGTCCCCTTAAATCAGCCCCAGCATTTT.

This clonotype was observed many times. V is TRBV6-1 and J is TRBJ1-1; maybe TRBD1 (5 bases). Germline CDR1 reads MNHNS; CDR2 reads SASEGT. Trimming stripped 7 bases from V and 3 bases from J, with 15 bases between. The CDR3 loop spans 14 amino acids. The CDR3, as DNA: TGTGCCAGCACCCGGGACGGGGCGGACACTGAAGCTTTCTTT. Translating it yields CASTRDGADTEAFF.

This clonotype has ten or more counts. The rearrangement links TRBV29-1 to TRBJ1-1; unclear D gene. Germline loops: CDR1 SQVTM, CDR2 ANQGSEA. V was pared by 3 bases and J by 8 bases, with 13 bases between. This CDR3 spans 12 amino acids. The CDR3 loop reads CSVEGLFPEAFF. The DNA of the CDR3 is TGCAGCGTTGAGGGTCTATTCCCCGAAGCTTTCTTT.

This clonotype was counted many times. The chain couples TRBV12-3 or TRBV12-4 to TRBJ2-5, with TRBD1 identical over 8 bases. V lost 5 bases to trimming and J lost 4 bases; unmatched junction nucleotides: 3. The CDR3 totals 13 residues. Here the CDR3 DNA reads TGTGCCAGCAGTGTGGGACAGGTAGAGACCCAGTACTTC. Protein: CASSVGQVETQYF.